What follows are 22 T cell receptor beta chains derived from one specimen sequenced in a study of shared clonotypes between healthy human individuals. Clones were sequenced by immunoSEQ multiplex PCR, and TCRdb holds only the in-frame ones, with some missing. Among 2 million to 2.5 million clones, approximately 90% were seen once, and the ten largest hold 0.3% to 0.45%. Sequenced input: naive CD4+ T cells from PBMCs. Stated subset: CD45RA+ positively selected. The source is a man between 18 and 35 years old in good health. Some clones in this sample may be carry-over from other donors' samples.

Only one count was recorded for this clone. V gene TRBV11-3 combines with J gene TRBJ2-7, with D perhaps matching TRBD2 (7 bases). The CDR3 totals 17 residues. Germline CDR1 SGHNT, CDR2 YENEEA. The V and J ends lost 5 bases and 0 bases respectively, with 20 bases between them. The CDR3 region is CASSLQPGRGDSYEQYF. The CDR3 DNA is TGTGCCAGCAGCCTACAACCAGGGAGGGGGGACTCCTACGAGCAGTACTTC. The variable domain in full, completed from reference TRBV11-3 and TRBJ2-7, reads EAGVVQSPRYKIIEKKQPVAFWCNPISGHNTLYWYLQNLGQGPELLIRYENEEAVDDSQLPKDRFSAERLKGVDSTLKIQPAELGDSAVYLCASSLQPGRGDSYEQYFGPGTRLTVT.

J is TRBJ1-5 and V is TRBV9, with D possibly matching TRBD1 (5 bases). The CDR3 totals 15 residues. Germline CDR1 and CDR2: SGDLS and YYNGEE. Trimming stripped 0 bases from V and 6 bases from J, with 13 bases between. The CDR3 DNA sequence: TGTGCCAGCAGCGTAGGTCTGGGGGGAGGTCAGCCCCAGCATTTT. This codes for CASSVGLGGGQPQHF. Variable domain in full (rest from reference TRBV9 and TRBJ1-5): DSGVTQTPKHLITATGQRVTLRCSPRSGDLSVYWYQQSLDQGLQFLIQYYNGEERAKGNILERFSAQQFPDLHSELNLSSLELGDSALYFCASSVGLGGGQPQHFGDGTRLSIL.

This chain connects TRBV5-6 to TRBJ1-1; D might be TRBD1 (5 bases). V shed 0 bases and J shed 8 bases, with 14 bases lying between them. The CDR3 is made up of 14 amino acids. CDR1 and CDR2 from the germline V gene are SGHDT and YYEEEE. CDR3 protein: CASSLVQVVGEAFF. The CDR3 DNA is TGTGCCAGCAGCTTGGTACAGGTGGTGGGCGAAGCTTTCTTT.

J is TRBJ1-5 and V is TRBV6-6; 8 bases align to TRBD1. The CDR3 has 15 residues. V dropped 0 bases and J dropped 6; count of bases not matched to a gene: 4. Germline CDR1 and CDR2: MNHNY and SVGAGI (reference sequence). DNA for the CDR3: TGTGCCAGCAGTTACTCGAGGGACAGGCGTCAGCCCCAGCATTTT. Translated, it gives CASSYSRDRRQPQHF.

The chain links TRBV19 to TRBJ2-7; 7 bases align to TRBD2. Trimming removed 7 bases from V and 3 bases from J; junction bases left unmatched: 6. This CDR3 region has 13 residues. From germline, CDR1 is LNHDA and CDR2 SQIVND (reference sequence). CDR3 sequence reads: CASTSAGIYEQYF. In DNA form, the CDR3 reads TGTGCCAGTACTTCAGCGGGGATCTACGAGCAGTACTTC. The variable domain in full, with the rest retrieved from reference TRBV19 and TRBJ2-7, is DGGITQSPKYLFRKEGQNVTLSCEQNLNHDAMYWYRQDPGQGLRLIYYSQIVNDFQKGDIAEGYSVSREKKESFPLTVTSAQKNPTAFYLCASTSAGIYEQYFGPGTRLTVT.

This clone has just a few counts. V is TRBV27 and J is TRBJ1-5, with TRBD1 identical over 7 bases. The CDR3 is 14 amino acids. Germline V gene lookup returns CDR1 MNHEY and CDR2 SMNVEV (reference sequence). V dropped 6 bases and J dropped 5; count of bases not matched to a gene: 7. The CDR3 loop is CASSPDRDDQPQHF. CDR3 DNA: TGTGCCAGCAGCCCCGACAGGGACGATCAGCCCCAGCATTTT.

The chain carries TRBV7-3 and TRBJ2-1, with TRBD2 identical over 13 bases. The V and J ends lost 5 bases and 9 bases, in that order; junction bases with no gene match: 7. This CDR3 region has 15 residues. CDR1 and CDR2 from the germline V gene are SGHTA and FQGTGA. Here the CDR3 reads CASSQGLAGIGEQFF. The CDR3 nucleotides read TGTGCCAGCAGCCAGGGACTAGCGGGGATTGGTGAGCAGTTCTTC.

The V and J genes are TRBV5-4 and TRBJ1-3; weak D call: TRBD1 (6 bases). V shed 2 bases and J shed 0 bases, with 9 bases lying between them. The CDR3 length is 15 residues. The germline V gene has CDR1 SGHNT and CDR2 YYREEE (reference sequence). The CDR3 DNA reads TGTGCCAGCAGCTTTTCACAGGGCTCTGGAAACACCATATATTTT. Its translation: CASSFSQGSGNTIYF. The entire variable domain, with the rest obtained from reference TRBV5-4 and TRBJ1-3, is as follows: ETGVTQSPTHLIKTRGQQVTLRCSSQSGHNTVSWYQQALGQGPQFIFQYYREEENGRGNFPPRFSGLQFPNYSSELNVNALELDDSALYLCASSFSQGSGNTIYFGEGSWLTVV.

This chain uses TRBV28 with TRBJ2-7, with D tentatively TRBD1 or TRBD2 (6 bases each). The CDR3 sequence is 15 residues long. Germline CDR1 is MDHEN and CDR2 is SYDVKM. The V end lost 6 bases, the J end lost 1 base, and 16 bases lay between the germline ends. This CDR3 is CASRGGGQQSYEQYF. The DNA of the CDR3 is TGTGCCAGCAGGGGTGGGGGGCAGCAGTCCTACGAGCAGTACTTC.

Turning to this clone: This sample includes further DNA sequences coding for the same CDR3. The chain combines TRBV5-8 with TRBJ2-1; the D gene is possibly TRBD1 (6 bases). The CDR3 contains 13 residues. Per germline, CDR1 SGHTS and CDR2 YDEGEE. The V and J ends lost 5 bases and 2 bases respectively, with 8 bases between them. The CDR3 spells CASRQGPYNEQFF. Here the CDR3 DNA reads TGTGCCAGCAGACAGGGACCCTACAATGAGCAGTTCTTC.

CDR3: CASSELGGFGAFF. DNA of the CDR3: TGTGCCAGCAGTGAATTAGGCGGGTTCGGAGCTTTCTTT. This chain connects TRBV25-1 to TRBJ1-1; no reliable D call. Germline values: CDR1 MGHDK, CDR2 SYGVNS. Between the trimmed V and J ends, which lost 1 base and 10 bases, there was a span of 13 bases. This CDR3 has 13 amino acids.

The V and J genes are TRBV13 and TRBJ1-3; D not resolved. CDR3 length: 15 residues. CDR1 PRHDT and CDR2 FYEKMQ come from the germline V gene (reference sequence). Between the trimmed V and J ends, which lost 4 bases and 4 bases, there was a span of 14 bases. Written as DNA, the CDR3 is TGTGCCAGCAGCTGGGAGCGGCGTTCGGGAAACACCATATATTTT. Translation gives CASSWERRSGNTIYF.

Comment on this clone: This sample includes further DNA sequences coding for the same CDR3. The V and J genes are TRBV7-2 and TRBJ2-5, with D unresolved. V shed 3 bases and J shed 5 bases, with 7 bases lying between them. Germline CDR1 SGHTA, CDR2 FQGNSA. This CDR3 has 12 amino acids. The CDR3: CASSFGSETQYF. In DNA form, the CDR3 reads TGTGCCAGCAGCTTTGGATCTGAGACCCAGTACTTC.

J is TRBJ2-7 and V is TRBV9, with D perhaps given as TRBD1 or TRBD2 (5 bases each). Trimming took off 0 bases at V and 4 bases at J, with 14 bases between the two ends. The CDR3 has 15 residues. CDR1 and CDR2 (germline): SGDLS, YYNGEE. The CDR3 region has the DNA TGTGCCAGCAGCGTAGCGGGGACCCACGAGTACGAGCAGTACTTC. Residues: CASSVAGTHEYEQYF.

J is TRBJ1-1 and V is TRBV5-1; tentative D call: TRBD1 (5 bases). Germline V gives CDR1 SGHRS, CDR2 YFSETQ. The length of the CDR3 is 17 residues. Trimming cost V 4 bases and J 1 base, with 20 bases left between them. The CDR3, as DNA: TGCGCCAGCAGCCCCGGTGCAGTAATGGGACCGAACACTGAAGCTTTCTTT. Translating gives CASSPGAVMGPNTEAFF.

The V call is TRBV11-1, the J call TRBJ2-7; D unresolved. Germline V lookup: CDR1 SGHAT, CDR2 FQDESV (reference sequence). The CDR3 consists of 13 residues. The ends were cut back, 4 bases at V and 0 bases at J, with 7 bases in the middle. CDR3 nucleotides: TGTGCCAGCAGCTCCTTCCGCTCCTACGAGCAGTACTTC. Protein: CASSSFRSYEQYF.

This sequence joins TRBV14 and TRBJ2-2, with 8 positions matching TRBD1. This CDR3 spans 16 amino acids. The junction had 5 bases not matched to a gene; V was cut back by 2 bases and J by 3 bases. Germline-derived CDR1 and CDR2 are SGHDN and FVKESK. DNA of the CDR3: TGTGCCAGCAGCCAACCAGGGGGCCAGTACACCGGGGAGCTGTTTTTT. As protein: CASSQPGGQYTGELFF.

The gene calls are TRBV21-1 and TRBJ1-3. TRBV21-1 is noted as a pseudogene. This CDR3 has 15 amino acids. The CDR3 loop is CASSSPGEFGNTIYF. The CDR3 coding sequence is TGTGCCAGCAGCTCCCCGGGGGAGTTCGGAAACACCATATATTTT.

J is TRBJ2-3 and V is TRBV28; 8 bases map to TRBD2. Germline loops: CDR1 MDHEN, CDR2 SYDVKM. The CDR3 runs to 14 residues. J gave up 0 bases and V 6 bases, and 2 bases lay outside the gene matches. The chain's CDR3 is CASRGGGSTDTQYF. In nucleotides, the CDR3 is TGTGCCAGCAGGGGCGGGGGGAGCACAGATACGCAGTATTTT.

This clone was counted a single time. The gene calls are TRBV5-1 and TRBJ1-1; D perhaps matches TRBD1 (6 bases). CDR3 length equals 16 residues. The germline CDR1 and CDR2 sequences are SGHRS and YFSETQ. V was clipped by 4 bases and J by 2 bases, with 18 bases between them. CDR3 residues: CASSVTTGPLNTEAFF. The CDR3 coding sequence is TGCGCCAGCAGCGTAACGACAGGCCCCCTAAACACTGAAGCTTTCTTT.

Turning to this clone: At one boundary the junction diverges from the germline segment, which might be a read error. The chain has TRBV11-2 and TRBJ2-7; TRBD1 is a possible D gene (6 bases). This CDR3 has 19 amino acids. CDR1 and CDR2 from the germline V gene are SGHAT and FQNNGV. The CDR3 sequence is CASSLVSYTGTYSPYGQYF. The CDR3 DNA is TGTGCCAGCAGCTTAGTTTCTTACACTGGGACATACTCGCCCTACGGGCAGTACTTC.

The V and J genes are TRBV14 and TRBJ2-3; D possibly corresponds to TRBD2 (6 bases). From germline, CDR1 is SGHDN and CDR2 FVKESK. The CDR3 is made up of 19 amino acids. Trimming pared 4 bases from V and 1 base from J, leaving 24 bases between. The CDR3 is CASSRAKIAALSGTDTQYF. The CDR3, as DNA: TGTGCCAGCAGCCGTGCAAAAATAGCGGCCCTAAGTGGCACAGATACGCAGTATTTT.